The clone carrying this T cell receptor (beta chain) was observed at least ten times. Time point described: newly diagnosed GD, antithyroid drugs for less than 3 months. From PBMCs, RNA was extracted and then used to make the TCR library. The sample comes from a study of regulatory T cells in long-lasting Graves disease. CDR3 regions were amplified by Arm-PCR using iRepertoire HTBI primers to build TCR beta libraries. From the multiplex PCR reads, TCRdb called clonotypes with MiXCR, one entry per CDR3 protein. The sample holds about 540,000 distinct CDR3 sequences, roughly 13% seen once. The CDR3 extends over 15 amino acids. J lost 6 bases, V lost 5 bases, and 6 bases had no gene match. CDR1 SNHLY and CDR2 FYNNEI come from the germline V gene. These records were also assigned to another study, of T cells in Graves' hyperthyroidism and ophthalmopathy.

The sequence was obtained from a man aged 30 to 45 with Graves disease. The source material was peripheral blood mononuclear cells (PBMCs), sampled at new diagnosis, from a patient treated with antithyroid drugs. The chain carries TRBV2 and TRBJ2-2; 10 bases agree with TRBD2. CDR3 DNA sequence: TGTGCCAGCAGTTACGGAAGCGGGAGGGCCGGGGAGCTGTTTTTT. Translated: CASSYGSGRAGELFF.